A single sample gave rise to the 13 T cell receptor beta chains below, sequenced in a study of regulatory T cells in long-lasting Graves disease. Through Arm-PCR of CDR3 regions and iRepertoire HTBI primers, TCR beta libraries were built. TCRdb passed the multiplex PCR reads through MiXCR, listing each CDR3 protein once. Of about 470,000 distinct CDR3 sequences in the sample, just under 15% were seen once. Time point: newly diagnosed GD, antithyroid drugs for less than 3 months. Preparation of the TCR library used RNA extracted from PBMCs. These data also featured in a second study, about T cells in Graves' hyperthyroidism and ophthalmopathy.

This material consisted of peripheral blood mononuclear cells (PBMCs), taken at new diagnosis, from a patient treated with antithyroid drugs. All receptors derive from a woman aged 25 to 39 with Graves disease.

A few counts support this clonotype. This sequence joins TRBV6-1 and TRBJ1-1, with TRBD1 as a possible D gene (5 bases). V dropped 6 bases and J dropped 0 bases, with 11 bases sitting between them. The germline V gene has CDR1 MNHNS and CDR2 SASEGT. This CDR3 region has 14 residues. The CDR3 protein is CASRPGPMNTEAFF. The CDR3 DNA sequence: TGTGCCAGCAGGCCGGGACCGATGAACACTGAAGCTTTCTTT.

This clonotype was counted ten times or more. DNA for the CDR3: TGTGCCAGCAGTCTGACCGGGACACTGTTTGGAGCTTTCTTT. It yields the protein CASSLTGTLFGAFF. This sequence joins TRBV12-3 or TRBV12-4 and TRBJ1-1; D is possibly TRBD1 (6 bases). This CDR3 has 14 amino acids. Trimming took 5 bases from V and 10 from J, leaving 20 bases between them.

This clonotype was detected only a few times. The chain combines TRBV9 with TRBJ2-1; 7 bases align to TRBD2. V gave up 3 bases and J gave up 8 bases; unmatched junction bases: 11. Germline-derived CDR1 and CDR2 are SGDLS and YYNGEE. The CDR3 loop spans 15 amino acids. CDR3: CASSGKGGSNYEQFF. DNA for the CDR3: TGTGCCAGCAGCGGCAAAGGCGGGAGTAATTATGAGCAGTTCTTC. The full variable domain, its missing parts supplied by reference TRBV9 and TRBJ2-1, is DSGVTQTPKHLITATGQRVTLRCSPRSGDLSVYWYQQSLDQGLQFLIQYYNGEERAKGNILERFSAQQFPDLHSELNLSSLELGDSALYFCASSGKGGSNYEQFFGPGTRLTVL.

This clonotype occurred many times. This chain uses TRBV4-2 with TRBJ2-5, with D perhaps matching TRBD1 (6 bases). CDR3 length: 15 residues. Between the trimmed V and J ends, which lost 0 bases and 5 bases, there was a span of 13 bases. Germline-derived CDR1 and CDR2 are LGHNA and YNFKEQ. In DNA form, the CDR3 reads TGTGCCAGCAGCCAAGACCTACAGGGTCAGGAGACCCAGTACTTC. Encoded protein: CASSQDLQGQETQYF.

This clonotype has a count of ten or more. The rearrangement links TRBV28 to TRBJ1-6; 8 bases fit TRBD1. This CDR3 spans 13 amino acids. V lost 6 bases and J lost 11; bases outside the gene matches: 6. Germline CDR1 MDHEN, CDR2 SYDVKM. CDR3 DNA: TGTGCCAGCAGCCGGGACAGGCAAACACCCCTCCACTTT. Residues: CASSRDRQTPLHF.

This clonotype has only a few counts. The chain joins TRBV19 to TRBJ2-2; D unresolved. The ends were cut back, 5 bases at V and 4 bases at J, with 14 bases in the middle. The CDR3 sequence is 15 residues long. Per the germline V gene, CDR1 is LNHDA and CDR2 is SQIVND (reference sequence). CDR3 protein: CASSRFEASTGELFF. DNA for the CDR3: TGTGCCAGTAGTCGGTTTGAAGCGAGCACCGGGGAGCTGTTTTTT.

This clonotype was counted at least ten times. J is TRBJ1-1 and V is TRBV20-1; 8 nucleotides align to TRBD1. This CDR3 spans 14 amino acids. V trimming: 5 bases; J trimming: 6 bases; junction bases outside the gene matches: 11. CDR1 is DFQATT, CDR2 SNEGSKA, per germline (reference sequence). This chain's CDR3 is CSAHTGTGGPEAFF. The DNA of the CDR3 is TGCAGTGCTCACACCGGGACAGGCGGTCCTGAAGCTTTCTTT.

This clonotype showed up many times. The V and J genes are TRBV6-1 and TRBJ1-4; D gene ambiguous. V was shortened by 4 bases and J by 3 bases, with 9 bases between the two germline ends. Germline CDR1 is MNHNS and CDR2 is SASEGT. The CDR3 contains 14 residues. CDR3 nucleotides: TGTGCCAGCAGTGTCTCCGCCGCTAATGAAAAACTGTTTTTT. It translates to CASSVSAANEKLFF.

This chain links TRBV18 with TRBJ1-5, with 9 bases matching TRBD1. Looked up from germline, CDR1 is KGHSH and CDR2 is LQKENI. V trimming: 0 bases; J trimming: 6 bases; junction bases outside the gene matches: 6. The CDR3 totals 16 residues. The chain's CDR3 is CASSPPPDRGFQPQHF. As DNA, the CDR3 is TGTGCCAGCTCACCACCTCCGGACAGGGGCTTTCAGCCCCAGCATTTT.

The V call is TRBV9, the J call TRBJ2-3, with no clear D. The CDR3 length is 14 residues. Deletions cut 1 base from V and 2 bases from J, with 8 bases between. Germline CDR1 is SGDLS and CDR2 is YYNGEE. The CDR3, as DNA: TGTGCCAGCAGCGTAATGTCGAACACAGATACGCAGTATTTT. This gives the protein CASSVMSNTDTQYF.

This clonotype was seen at least ten times. The rearrangement uses TRBV20-1 and TRBJ2-7; 9 positions match TRBD1. The CDR3 runs to 14 residues. J gave up 1 base and V 3 bases, and 4 bases lay outside the gene matches. Germline assignment: CDR1 DFQATT and CDR2 SNEGSKA (reference sequence). The chain's CDR3 is CSARGTGRSYEQYF. CDR3 in DNA: TGCAGTGCTAGGGGGACAGGGCGGTCCTACGAGCAGTACTTC.

Concerning this clonotype: No conserved phenylalanine or tryptophan ends this CDR3, so it is likely a read error. J is TRBJ1-2 and V is TRBV24-1; D gene uncertain. CDR1 is KGHDR, CDR2 SFDVKD, per germline. The length of the CDR3 is 14 residues. Trimming took 2 bases from V and 4 from J, leaving 10 bases between them. The CDR3: CATSDYPALYGYTL. The CDR3 DNA follows: TGTGCCACCAGTGATTACCCCGCTCTCTATGGCTACACCCTC.

This clonotype was detected a few times. This sequence joins TRBV6-2 or TRBV6-3 and TRBJ2-4, with 11 bases matching TRBD1. This CDR3 is 16 amino acids long. Per the germline V gene, CDR1 is MNHEY and CDR2 is SVGEGT. V lost 7 bases to trimming and J lost 5 bases; unmatched junction nucleotides: 10. The CDR3 DNA is TGTGCCAGCAAGATGCCGGGACAGGGGGACCAAAACATTCAGTACTTC. Protein: CASKMPGQGDQNIQYF.